This entry describes one T cell receptor (beta chain). The antigen remains unidentified. The time point is: week 23, last vaccination. Vaccinated patients received 300 ug of mutant IDH1 20-mer peptide per dose, with topical imiquimod. The sample originates from a study of a mutant IDH1 vaccine in newly diagnosed glioma. Across the whole study: The first vaccination came 4-6 weeks after radiotherapy alone, or with temozolomide cycles. Patients got radiotherapy, temozolomide, or both beforehand, and most got both. Notes on the study in general: In around 93% of patients, immune responses induced by the vaccine occurred.

Some clones are missing from TCRdb's copy, which holds only in-frame ones; the method was immunoSEQ multiplex PCR. Found here are under 45,000 clones, 70% to 85% of them singletons; the top ten hold about 2.2%. The V and J ends lost 3 bases and 6 bases, in that order; junction bases with no gene match: 4. The germline V gene has CDR1 SQVTM and CDR2 ANQGSEA. CDR3 length equals 13 residues. V and J are TRBV29-1 and TRBJ2-7; 11 positions agree with TRBD1. The sequence was obtained from a young woman with glioma. Some clones in this sample may be carry-over from other donors' samples. Sequenced material: PBMCs, taken from a glioma patient whose treatment included an IDH1 peptide vaccine. CDR3 residues: CSVEGTGGLEQYF. CDR3 bases: TGCAGCGTTGAGGGGACAGGGGGTCTCGAGCAGTACTTC.